This TCR beta chain is drawn from a study of T cell clusters in autoimmune cytopenias. Whole-study findings and limits: TRB repertoire shifts in secondary cytopenia and chronic lymphocytic leukemia mostly reflected lymphoma, not autoimmunity.

Looked up from germline, CDR1 is DFQATT and CDR2 is SNEGSKA (reference sequence). CDR3 length equals 14 residues. TRB was amplified by touch-down multiplex PCR, primer pools A and B combined. TCRdb reprocessed the multiplex PCR reads, keeping one entry per CDR3 protein, no DNA. The listing records 7,000 to 9,000 distinct CDR3 sequences. About 37,500 genome equivalents of blood DNA were amplified for TRB. On this clonotype itself: Its antigen is unknown.

This sample was also put to use in a study of T cell repertoires in aging, cancer and after chemotherapy. That publication notes: Chronic lymphocytic leukemia patients on fludarabine- or bendamustine-based regimens gave paired samples before and after chemotherapy.

The sequence came from a human donor with an autoimmune cytopenia or autoimmune hepatitis (not recorded which). The sequencing input was peripheral blood. This rearrangement joins TRBV20-1 to TRBJ1-2; the TRBD1 assignment by TCRdb is unverifiable without DNA. The CDR3: CSASPFSGNYGYTF.